Each of the 25 T cell receptor beta chains below was sequenced from the same sample in a study of T cell responses to AZD1222 COVID-19 vaccine. Clones were read by immunoSEQ multiplex PCR, and TCRdb kept only the in-frame ones, dropping some. The sample gives approximately 190,000 clones, 80% to 90% of which show up once; approximately 2.5% is in the top ten. The input for sequencing was peripheral blood, taken on day 0 of MenACWY control vaccination. The receptors were sampled from an adult in good health.

The chain recombines TRBV28 with TRBJ1-2, with 9 bases that match TRBD1. V dropped 6 bases and J dropped 1; count of bases not matched to a gene: 12. This CDR3 spans 17 amino acids. Germline V gives CDR1 MDHEN, CDR2 SYDVKM. The CDR3 here is CASSSSGQGNINYGYTF. As DNA, the CDR3 is TGTGCCAGCAGCTCGTCGGGACAGGGAAATATTAACTATGGCTACACCTTC.

This chain joins TRBV7-2 and TRBJ2-7; a possible D gene is TRBD1 (6 bases). Germline V gene sequence: CDR1 SGHTA, CDR2 FQGNSA. V was pared by 5 bases and J by 6 bases, with 17 bases between. CDR3 size: 14 residues. CDR3 in DNA: TGTGCCAGCAGCCCGAACAGGGATTTGGGCGAGCAGTACTTC. Its protein is CASSPNRDLGEQYF.

This sequence joins TRBV5-5 and TRBJ1-1, with a possible D match to TRBD1 (5 bases). Trimming took 3 bases from V and 5 from J, leaving 14 bases between them. The CDR3 is made up of 14 amino acids. CDR1 SGHKS and CDR2 YYEKEE come from the germline V gene (reference sequence). CDR3 bases: TGTGCCAGCAGCTCCCATTTGGGGGTTACTGAAGCTTTCTTT. This sequence encodes CASSSHLGVTEAFF.

This clone was observed once. V usage is TRBV28 and J usage is TRBJ2-7; tentatively, D is TRBD1 or TRBD2 (6 bases each). Per germline, CDR1 MDHEN and CDR2 SYDVKM. CDR3 length equals 13 residues. The germline V and J ends were trimmed by 8 bases and 2 bases, with 13 bases remaining between them. CDR3 protein: CASRRGATYEQYF. The CDR3 DNA reads TGTGCCAGCCGTAGGGGGGCGACCTACGAGCAGTACTTC.

This clone was seen only a few times. This CDR3 reads CASSDVGTAYYEQFF. DNA of the CDR3: TGTGCCAGCAGCGACGTCGGGACAGCGTACTATGAGCAGTTCTTC. The genes are TRBV6-6 and TRBJ2-1, with 7 bases lining up with TRBD1. V dropped 6 bases and J dropped 8; count of bases not matched to a gene: 13. The germline CDR1 and CDR2 sequences are MNHNY and SVGAGI (reference sequence). The CDR3 runs to 15 residues.

Comments on this clone: One end of the junction fails to match germline, which may point to a read error. The rearrangement joins TRBV6-1 to TRBJ2-7, with D possibly being TRBD1 (5 bases). The CDR3 spans 14 residues. CDR1 is MNHNS, CDR2 SASEGT, per germline. CDR3 sequence: CASCEQGATYEQYF. CDR3 coding DNA: TGTGCCAGCTGTGAGCAGGGCGCCACCTACGAGCAGTACTTC.

The chain couples TRBV18 to TRBJ2-7; 8 positions match TRBD1. The CDR3 is 16 residues long. The V gene's germline CDR1 is KGHSH and CDR2 LQKENI. With 2 bases clipped from V and 1 base from J, the junction kept 7 bases outside the gene matches. CDR3 sequence (DNA): TGTGCCAGCTCACCATTCGCTACAGGGGGGTCCTACGAGCAGTACTTC. It is translated as CASSPFATGGSYEQYF.

The chain is built from TRBV7-2 and TRBJ2-3, with D perhaps TRBD2 (6 bases). The V end was cut by 1 base, the J end by 3 bases, with 17 bases between. The CDR3 is 17 amino acids. CDR1 is SGHTA and CDR2 is FQGNSA in the germline V gene. CDR3 sequence (DNA): TGTGCCAGCAGCTTAGGTCCCCCCACGGGGGTGACAGATACGCAGTATTTT. Protein: CASSLGPPTGVTDTQYF.

As concerns this clone: Other DNA variants within this sample encode the same CDR3. This chain uses TRBV5-6 with TRBJ2-7; 8 bases match TRBD1. The CDR3 consists of 14 residues. CDR1 and CDR2 (germline): SGHDT, YYEEEE. V shed 0 bases and J 1 base; nucleotides not matched to a gene: 0. The CDR3 DNA is TGTGCCAGCAGCTTGGGACAGGGGTCCTACGAGCAGTACTTC. It is translated as CASSLGQGSYEQYF.

The CDR3: CASSVASGSPYEQYF. DNA for the CDR3: TGTGCCAGCAGCGTAGCTAGCGGGAGCCCCTACGAGCAGTACTTC. The chain carries TRBV9 and TRBJ2-7; 10 nucleotides line up with TRBD2. The V segment lost 0 bases and the J segment 2 bases; nucleotides outside the gene matches: 2. The CDR3 covers 15 residues. Germline CDR1 SGDLS, CDR2 YYNGEE.

This chain connects TRBV19 to TRBJ2-5; 8 bases are shared with TRBD1. The germline CDR1 and CDR2 sequences are LNHDA and SQIVND (reference sequence). CDR3 length: 17 amino acids. Unmatched junction bases numbered 11, after V lost 5 bases and J lost 0 bases. The CDR3 sequence is CASSLRRQGQNQETQYF. For the CDR3, the DNA is TGTGCCAGTAGTTTACGGAGACAGGGGCAGAACCAAGAGACCCAGTACTTC. The variable domain in full, completed from reference TRBV19 and TRBJ2-5, reads DGGITQSPKYLFRKEGQNVTLSCEQNLNHDAMYWYRQDPGQGLRLIYYSQIVNDFQKGDIAEGYSVSREKKESFPLTVTSAQKNPTAFYLCASSLRRQGQNQETQYFGPGTRLLVL.

This chain uses TRBV11-2 with TRBJ1-5; D possibly corresponds to TRBD1 (6 bases). The CDR3 loop spans 15 amino acids. Germline CDR1 SGHAT, CDR2 FQNNGV. Deletions cut 0 bases from V and 7 bases from J, with 13 bases between. The DNA of the CDR3 is TGTGCCAGCAGCTTAGACGCACAGGGTTCACAGCCCCAGCATTTT. Translated: CASSLDAQGSQPQHF. Together with reference TRBV11-2 and TRBJ1-5, the CDR3 gives the full variable domain: EAGVAQSPRYKIIEKRQSVAFWCNPISGHATLYWYQQILGQGPKLLIQFQNNGVVDDSQLPKDRFSAERLKGVDSTLKIQPAKLEDSAVYLCASSLDAQGSQPQHFGDGTRLSIL.

This sequence joins TRBV18 and TRBJ2-7; the D gene is possibly TRBD1 (6 bases). Germline CDR1 KGHSH, CDR2 LQKENI. The CDR3 contains 13 residues. Trimming left V 6 bases short and J 4 bases short, with 13 bases between. CDR3 residues: CASSPDRTYEQYF. The CDR3 bases are TGTGCCAGCTCGCCAGACAGGACGTACGAGCAGTACTTC.

DNA for the CDR3: TGTGCCAGCAGCCCCTATCAGGGGGGGACTGAAGCTTTCTTT. Its protein is CASSPYQGGTEAFF. J is TRBJ1-1 and V is TRBV7-2, with TRBD1 matching 7 bases. The V gene's germline CDR1 is SGHTA and CDR2 FQGNSA. Unmatched junction bases numbered 8, after V lost 5 bases and J lost 5 bases. The length of the CDR3 is 14 residues.

The CDR3 protein is CASSHPGPTDTQYF. In nucleotides, the CDR3 is TGCGCCAGCAGCCACCCCGGACCCACAGATACGCAGTATTTT. J is TRBJ2-3 and V is TRBV4-1; D call uncertain. From germline, CDR1 is MGHRA and CDR2 YSYEKL. The V end lost 3 bases, the J end lost 2 bases, and 9 bases lay between the germline ends. The CDR3 loop spans 14 amino acids.

The chain carries TRBV27 and TRBJ2-7, with TRBD1 matching over 7 bases. V lost 10 bases and J lost 7; bases outside the gene matches: 10. Germline CDR1 and CDR2: MNHEY and SMNVEV (reference sequence). The CDR3 is 12 amino acids. This CDR3 is CATRQGGGEQYF. CDR3 nucleotides: TGTGCCACTCGACAGGGCGGTGGGGAGCAGTACTTC.

The chain couples TRBV6-1 to TRBJ2-7, with 11 bases matching TRBD1. Losses at the gene ends were 0 bases for V and 2 bases for J; bases not matched to a gene: 0. The CDR3 length is 15 residues. Germline assignment: CDR1 MNHNS and CDR2 SASEGT. The CDR3 coding sequence is TGTGCCAGCAGTGAAGCGGACAGGGGGCCCTACGAGCAGTACTTC. Its protein product is CASSEADRGPYEQYF.

The chain recombines TRBV19 with TRBJ1-2; a possible D gene is TRBD1 (6 bases). Trimming removed 5 bases at V and 6 bases at J, with 16 bases between. The V gene's germline CDR1 is LNHDA and CDR2 SQIVND (reference sequence). This CDR3 is built from 14 residues. The CDR3 DNA follows: TGTGCCAGTAGTCTTGACAGGTTTGTGGATGGCTACACCTTC. It yields the protein CASSLDRFVDGYTF.

The V call is TRBV28, the J call TRBJ2-7; the D gene is possibly TRBD1 (6 bases). Germline loops: CDR1 MDHEN, CDR2 SYDVKM. The CDR3 is 12 residues long. The V end was cut by 11 bases, the J end by 2 bases, with 13 bases between. The CDR3 DNA is TGTGCCGCCCGAGCAGGGGCCTACGAGCAGTACTTC. Protein sequence: CAARAGAYEQYF.

This rearrangement joins TRBV12-3 or TRBV12-4 to TRBJ2-1; D might be TRBD2 (6 bases). CDR3 length: 13 amino acids. Trimming stripped 5 bases from V and 7 bases from J, with 12 bases between. CDR3 coding DNA: TGTGCCAGCAGTCCCTGGCGGGAAAATGAGCAGTTCTTC. Translating gives CASSPWRENEQFF.

This chain joins TRBV6-5 and TRBJ1-2; D perhaps matches TRBD1 (5 bases). Germline V gene lookup returns CDR1 MNHEY and CDR2 SVGAGI. Trimming stripped 2 bases from V and 4 bases from J, with 8 bases between. The CDR3 extends over 13 amino acids. The CDR3, as DNA: TGTGCCAGCAGTTACACAGGTTCCTATGGCTACACCTTC. This encodes CASSYTGSYGYTF.

This clone was recorded once. V gene TRBV4-3 combines with J gene TRBJ2-1, with D unresolved. The CDR3 length is 18 residues. V was cut by 3 bases and J by 0 bases, with 18 bases left in between. In germline, CDR1 is LGHNA, CDR2 YSLEER. In DNA form, the CDR3 reads TGCGCCAGCAGCCACAAGATGTCCCGCGAGAGCTCCTACAATGAGCAGTTCTTC. Translation: CASSHKMSRESSYNEQFF.

Remarks on this clone: Other DNA sequences within the sample encode an identical CDR3. The V and J genes are TRBV5-4 and TRBJ1-1; D may be TRBD1 (5 bases). The CDR3 covers 14 residues. CDR1 and CDR2 from the germline V gene are SGHNT and YYREEE (reference sequence). Trimming removed 3 bases at V and 1 base at J, with 10 bases between. The CDR3 DNA follows: TGTGCCAGCAGCTCGGGGACGGGGAACACTGAAGCTTTCTTT. Residues: CASSSGTGNTEAFF. Full variable domain (remainder filled in from reference TRBV5-4 and TRBJ1-1): ETGVTQSPTHLIKTRGQQVTLRCSSQSGHNTVSWYQQALGQGPQFIFQYYREEENGRGNFPPRFSGLQFPNYSSELNVNALELDDSALYLCASSSGTGNTEAFFGQGTRLTVV.

The chain has TRBV5-6 and TRBJ2-1; 11 bases are shared with TRBD2. The CDR3 sequence is 16 residues long. The junction had 10 bases not matched to a gene; V was cut back by 4 bases and J by 7 bases. From germline, CDR1 is SGHDT and CDR2 YYEEEE. This chain's CDR3 is CASSPGLAVPGNEQFF. The CDR3 nucleotides read TGTGCCAGCAGCCCGGGACTAGCGGTACCTGGGAATGAGCAGTTCTTC.

This clone was observed a handful of times. V usage is TRBV3-1 (or the pseudogene TRBV3-2) and J usage is TRBJ2-7, with 10 nucleotides matching TRBD2. This CDR3 comprises 15 residues. Per germline, CDR1 LGHDT and CDR2 YNNKEL (reference sequence). V lost 4 bases to trimming and J lost 5 bases; unmatched junction nucleotides: 8. The CDR3 protein is CASSPTAGGVHEQYF. In DNA form, the CDR3 reads TGTGCCAGCAGCCCGACAGCGGGAGGGGTCCACGAGCAGTACTTC.